The 13 T cell receptor beta chains below all came from one sample that was sequenced in a study of blood T cell repertoires in COVID-19. Assay used: immunoSEQ multiplex PCR; TCRdb lists only in-frame clones, some missing. The sample consists of about 97,000 clones, about 87% of them appearing once. The sample consisted of peripheral blood. Receptors were obtained from a human donor in a cohort sampled during active COVID-19.

The chain is built from TRBV12-5 and TRBJ2-1; TRBD1 agrees at 8 bases. Looked up from germline, CDR1 is LGHNT and CDR2 is FRNRAP. The CDR3 extends over 17 amino acids. Unmatched junction bases numbered 8, after V lost 3 bases and J lost 1 base. The CDR3 DNA reads as TGTGCTAGTGGTTTCCAATCCGACAGGGGATCCTACAATGAGCAGTTCTTC. Its translation: CASGFQSDRGSYNEQFF. Full variable domain (outside the CDR3, taken from reference TRBV12-5 and TRBJ2-1): DARVTQTPRHKVTEMGQEVTMRCQPILGHNTVFWYRQTMMQGLELLAYFRNRAPLDDSGMPKDRFSAEMPDATLATLKIQPSEPRDSAVYFCASGFQSDRGSYNEQFFGPGTRLTVL.

CDR3 nucleotide sequence: TGTGCCACCAGTAGATTATCCGGGACAGAGAACAATGAGCAGTTCTTC. Encoded protein: CATSRLSGTENNEQFF. The V gene is TRBV24-1, the J gene TRBJ2-1, with TRBD1 matching over 7 bases. The ends lost 6 bases at V and 5 bases at J; junction bases unmatched: 12. The CDR3 totals 16 residues. From germline, CDR1 is KGHDR and CDR2 SFDVKD.

The V and J genes are TRBV10-2 and TRBJ2-7; D is unclear. From germline, CDR1 is WSHSY and CDR2 SAAADI. Trimming pared 1 base from V and 4 bases from J, leaving 11 bases between. There are 14 residues in the CDR3. Here the CDR3 reads CASSELDSYYEQYF. CDR3 DNA: TGCGCCAGCAGTGAGTTAGATAGCTATTACGAGCAGTACTTC.

The chain recombines TRBV7-3 with TRBJ2-7, with 9 positions matching TRBD1. V shed 2 bases and J 2 bases; nucleotides not matched to a gene: 4. Germline V gene sequence: CDR1 SGHTA, CDR2 FQGTGA. The CDR3 sequence is 15 residues long. CDR3 protein: CASSLAGTGTYEQYF. CDR3 in DNA: TGTGCCAGCAGCTTAGCTGGGACAGGGACCTACGAGCAGTACTTC.

The V gene is TRBV5-5, the J gene TRBJ1-2; 8 nucleotides agree with TRBD1. Losses at the gene ends were 6 bases for V and 4 bases for J; bases not matched to a gene: 8. The CDR3 is 14 residues long. Germline CDR1 and CDR2: SGHKS and YYEKEE (reference sequence). CDR3 in DNA: TGTGCCAGCACTATGACAGGGGTGGGCTATGGCTACACCTTC. Translation: CASTMTGVGYGYTF.

This clone was recorded once. CDR3 sequence (DNA): TGTGCCAGCAGCTCAGGGGGCGCGATTACTGAAGCTTTCTTT. As protein: CASSSGGAITEAFF. The chain recombines TRBV7-3 with TRBJ1-1; 8 bases are shared with TRBD1. The CDR3 runs to 14 residues. V trimming: 4 bases; J trimming: 5 bases; junction bases outside the gene matches: 6. The germline CDR1 and CDR2 sequences are SGHTA and FQGTGA. Drawing the rest from reference TRBV7-3 and TRBJ1-1, the complete variable domain is GAGVSQTPSNKVTEKGKYVELRCDPISGHTALYWYRQSLGQGPEFLIYFQGTGAADDSGLPNDRFFAVRPEGSVSTLKIQRTERGDSAVYLCASSSGGAITEAFFGQGTRLTVV.

V gene TRBV5-1 combines with J gene TRBJ2-1; 9 positions match TRBD2. The ends lost 3 bases at V and 5 bases at J; junction bases unmatched: 18. CDR3 length: 19 residues. The germline CDR1 and CDR2 sequences are SGHRS and YFSETQ. DNA of the CDR3: TGCGCCAGCAGCTGGACGGCGGGAGGGAGCCATAAGACGAACAATGAGCAGTTCTTC. Its translation: CASSWTAGGSHKTNNEQFF.

This chain links TRBV5-1 with TRBJ2-5, with 9 nucleotides matching TRBD2. Germline values: CDR1 SGHRS, CDR2 YFSETQ. V lost 5 bases and J lost 4; bases outside the gene matches: 12. CDR3 length: 16 residues. CDR3: CASSSGSGSSGETQYF. DNA for the CDR3: TGCGCCAGCAGTAGTGGTAGCGGGAGTAGTGGAGAGACCCAGTACTTC.

This chain links TRBV14 with TRBJ1-1; D gene ambiguous. Trimming left V 4 bases short and J 5 bases short, with 17 bases between. The CDR3 length is 15 residues. The V gene's germline CDR1 is SGHDN and CDR2 FVKESK. CDR3 protein: CASSLQQDRWTEAFF. The CDR3 coding sequence is TGTGCCAGCAGCCTTCAGCAGGATCGTTGGACTGAAGCTTTCTTT.

The gene calls are TRBV19 and TRBJ2-7, with 7 bases identical to TRBD1. V shed 6 bases, J shed 2 bases, and the junction held 4 bases outside the gene matches. The germline V gene encodes CDR1 LNHDA and CDR2 SQIVND (reference sequence). The CDR3 extends over 13 amino acids. CDR3 region: CASSLGTAYEQYF. CDR3 sequence (DNA): TGTGCCAGTAGCCTCGGGACAGCCTACGAGCAGTACTTC.

J is TRBJ2-7 and V is TRBV19, with TRBD2 matching 9 bases. Germline V gene lookup returns CDR1 LNHDA and CDR2 SQIVND (reference sequence). Trimming cost V 6 bases and J 1 base; bases outside gene matches: 10. CDR3 length equals 16 residues. CDR3 loop: CASSPSGLAGSYEQYF. Written as DNA, the CDR3 is TGTGCCAGTAGCCCGTCGGGGCTAGCGGGGTCCTACGAGCAGTACTTC.

The chain joins TRBV20-1 to TRBJ2-3; 9 bases fit TRBD1. The CDR3 covers 15 residues. With V trimmed by 3 bases and J by 3 bases, 7 bases remained unmatched. Germline V CDR1 and CDR2: DFQATT, SNEGSKA (reference sequence). The CDR3 reads CSASLTTGGTDTQYF. The DNA for the CDR3 is TGCAGTGCTAGTCTCACGACAGGGGGAACAGATACGCAGTATTTT.

The genes are TRBV7-3 and TRBJ2-6; TRBD1 agrees at 10 bases. The germline CDR1 and CDR2 sequences are SGHTA and FQGTGA. V was clipped by 5 bases and J by 1 base; unmatched bases: 14. The CDR3 extends over 20 amino acids. The CDR3 bases are TGTGCCAGCAGCCCCACTCCGACAGGGGGCACTTTATCTGGGGCCAACGTCCTGACTTTC. This sequence encodes CASSPTPTGGTLSGANVLTF.